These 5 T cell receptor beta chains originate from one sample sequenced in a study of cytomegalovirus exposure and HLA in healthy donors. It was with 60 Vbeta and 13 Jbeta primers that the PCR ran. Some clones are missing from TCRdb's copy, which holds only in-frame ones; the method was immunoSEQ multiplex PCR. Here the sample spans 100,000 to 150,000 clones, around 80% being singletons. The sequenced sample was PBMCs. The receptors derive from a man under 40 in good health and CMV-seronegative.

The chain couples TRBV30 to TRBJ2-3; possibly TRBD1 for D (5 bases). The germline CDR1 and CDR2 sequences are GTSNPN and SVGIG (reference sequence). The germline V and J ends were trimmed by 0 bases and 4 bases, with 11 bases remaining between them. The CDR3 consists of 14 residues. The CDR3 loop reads CAWSVSRAADTQYF. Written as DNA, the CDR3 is TGTGCCTGGAGTGTATCCAGGGCGGCAGATACGCAGTATTTT.

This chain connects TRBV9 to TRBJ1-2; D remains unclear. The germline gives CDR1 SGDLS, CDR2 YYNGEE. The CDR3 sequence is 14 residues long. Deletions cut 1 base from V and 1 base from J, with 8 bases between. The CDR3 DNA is TGTGCCAGCAGCGTATCACAGCTTAACTATGGCTACACCTTC. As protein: CASSVSQLNYGYTF.

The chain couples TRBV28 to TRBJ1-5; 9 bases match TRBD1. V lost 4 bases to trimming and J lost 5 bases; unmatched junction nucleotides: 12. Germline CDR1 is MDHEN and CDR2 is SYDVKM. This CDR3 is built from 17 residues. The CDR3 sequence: CASSSQEKDRGHQPQHF. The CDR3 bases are TGTGCCAGCAGTTCCCAAGAAAAGGACAGGGGCCATCAGCCCCAGCATTTT.

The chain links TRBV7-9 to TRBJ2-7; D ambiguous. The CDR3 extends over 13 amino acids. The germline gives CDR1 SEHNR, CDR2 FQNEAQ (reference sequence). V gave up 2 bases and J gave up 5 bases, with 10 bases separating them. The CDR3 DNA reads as TGTGCCAGCAGCTTAATACTCCCAAACGAGCAGTACTTC. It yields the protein CASSLILPNEQYF.

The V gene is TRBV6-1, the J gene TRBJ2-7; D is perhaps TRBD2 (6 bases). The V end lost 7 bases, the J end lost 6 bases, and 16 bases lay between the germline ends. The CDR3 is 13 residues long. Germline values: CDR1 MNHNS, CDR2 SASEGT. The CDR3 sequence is CASTREAWVEQYF. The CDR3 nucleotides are TGTGCCAGCACCAGGGAGGCGTGGGTCGAGCAGTACTTC.